The 31 T cell receptor beta chains reported below all come from one sample, sequenced in a study of T cells in localized non-small cell lung cancer. This table comes from immunoSEQ multiplex PCR, and its TCRdb copy is limited to in-frame clones, with some not included. The table has some 30,000 clones, approximately 90% seen once. The sequencing here drew on peripheral blood mononuclear cells, taken before any cancer treatment. The receptors derive from a female donor over 55 with stage II lung adenocarcinoma.

The chain carries TRBV11-3 and TRBJ2-1, with D possibly TRBD2 on 5 matching bases. Trimming shortened V by 5 bases and J by 0 bases, and 8 bases separated the two germline ends. The CDR3 contains 14 residues. Germline V lookup: CDR1 SGHNT, CDR2 YENEEA. The CDR3 reads CASSHRGSYNEQFF. Written as DNA, the CDR3 is TGTGCCAGCAGCCACCGGGGCTCCTACAATGAGCAGTTCTTC.

The V and J genes are TRBV30 and TRBJ1-5; the D is unclear. This CDR3 contains 15 residues. CDR1 is GTSNPN, CDR2 SVGIG, per germline (reference sequence). V lost 0 bases and J 1 base, leaving 10 bases between the germline ends. CDR3 in amino acids: CAWSVKRVSNQPQHF. For the CDR3, the DNA is TGTGCCTGGAGTGTAAAACGGGTGAGCAATCAGCCCCAGCATTTT.

The genes are TRBV7-7 and TRBJ2-1; the D gene is possibly TRBD2 (6 bases). V was trimmed by 7 bases and J by 10 bases, leaving 11 bases between them. Germline V gene data show CDR1 as SSHAT and CDR2 as FNYEAQ (reference sequence). This CDR3 has 11 amino acids. The DNA of the CDR3 is TGTGCCAGCACTAACGGAGGGGAGCAGTTCTTC. Translating it yields CASTNGGEQFF. Together with reference TRBV7-7 and TRBJ2-1, the CDR3 gives the full variable domain: GAGVSQSPRYKVTKRGQDVTLRCDPISSHATLYWYQQALGQGPEFLTYFNYEAQPDKSGLPSDRFSAERPEGSISTLTIQRTEQRDSAMYRCASTNGGEQFFGPGTRLTVL.

The chain combines TRBV9 with TRBJ2-6; D perhaps matches TRBD2 (6 bases). Trimming took off 1 base at V and 2 bases at J, with 7 bases between the two ends. Germline CDR1 reads SGDLS; CDR2 reads YYNGEE. This CDR3 comprises 15 residues. CDR3: CASSVSGAGANVLTF. The CDR3 nucleotides are TGTGCCAGCAGCGTATCGGGGGCTGGGGCCAACGTCCTGACTTTC. Supplemented by reference TRBV9 and TRBJ2-6, the full variable domain reads DSGVTQTPKHLITATGQRVTLRCSPRSGDLSVYWYQQSLDQGLQFLIQYYNGEERAKGNILERFSAQQFPDLHSELNLSSLELGDSALYFCASSVSGAGANVLTFGAGSRLTVL.

This clone is a singleton in its sample. The V gene is TRBV6-6, the J gene TRBJ1-2, with D tentatively TRBD1 (6 bases). Trimming stripped 0 bases from V and 1 base from J, with 9 bases between. The CDR3 covers 15 residues. The germline gives CDR1 MNHNY, CDR2 SVGAGI (reference sequence). CDR3 loop: CASSYSGQHNYGYTF. CDR3 coding DNA: TGTGCCAGCAGTTACTCAGGACAGCATAACTATGGCTACACCTTC.

This chain links TRBV19 with TRBJ1-6; no clear D gene. The CDR3 contains 16 residues. Trimming cost V 5 bases and J 0 bases, with 11 bases left between them. The germline gives CDR1 LNHDA, CDR2 SQIVND (reference sequence). DNA of the CDR3: TGTGCCAGTAGTCCAAGCCCAAGCTCCTATAATTCACCCCTCCACTTT. Protein product: CASSPSPSSYNSPLHF. The variable domain in full, completed from reference TRBV19 and TRBJ1-6, reads DGGITQSPKYLFRKEGQNVTLSCEQNLNHDAMYWYRQDPGQGLRLIYYSQIVNDFQKGDIAEGYSVSREKKESFPLTVTSAQKNPTAFYLCASSPSPSSYNSPLHFGNGTRLTVT.

The rearrangement uses TRBV25-1 and TRBJ1-1; TRBD1 agrees at 8 bases. Germline loops: CDR1 MGHDK, CDR2 SYGVNS. The V and J ends lost 6 bases and 0 bases, in that order; junction bases with no gene match: 6. CDR3 size: 15 residues. This CDR3 reads CASSKLTGVNTEAFF. As DNA, the CDR3 is TGTGCCAGCAGCAAATTGACAGGGGTGAACACTGAAGCTTTCTTT.

This clone was detected a few times. The chain recombines TRBV10-2 with TRBJ2-1, with D perhaps TRBD1 (5 bases). V was trimmed by 6 bases and J by 3 bases, leaving 15 bases between them. Germline lookup yields CDR1 WSHSY and CDR2 SAAADI. The CDR3 totals 15 residues. The CDR3 coding sequence is TGCGCCAGCAGGGACACTATACGCGACTACAATGAGCAGTTCTTC. It encodes CASRDTIRDYNEQFF.

The genes are TRBV28 and TRBJ2-3, with D perhaps being TRBD1 or TRBD2 (5 bases each). The V end lost 4 bases, the J end lost 4 bases, and 18 bases lay between the germline ends. Looked up from germline, CDR1 is MDHEN and CDR2 is SYDVKM. This CDR3 region has 16 residues. In nucleotides, the CDR3 is TGTGCCAGCAGTTCAACCGGGACGTCCATGGCAGATACGCAGTATTTT. Its protein is CASSSTGTSMADTQYF.

The V and J genes are TRBV5-5 and TRBJ1-5, with TRBD1 matching over 8 bases. CDR1 SGHKS and CDR2 YYEKEE come from the germline V gene (reference sequence). The CDR3 is 18 residues long. V lost 0 bases and J lost 0; bases outside the gene matches: 8. The CDR3 DNA follows: TGTGCCAGCAGCTTGGGAGAAACAGGGGGAAATAGCAATCAGCCCCAGCATTTT. This gives the protein CASSLGETGGNSNQPQHF. Full variable domain (remainder filled in from reference TRBV5-5 and TRBJ1-5): DAGVTQSPTHLIKTRGQQVTLRCSPISGHKSVSWYQQVLGQGPQFIFQYYEKEERGRGNFPDRFSARQFPNYSSELNVNALLLGDSALYLCASSLGETGGNSNQPQHFGDGTRLSIL.

The V gene is TRBV6-6, the J gene TRBJ1-1; 7 bases agree with TRBD1. CDR1 and CDR2 (germline): MNHNY, SVGAGI (reference sequence). The CDR3 spans 12 residues. Germline trimming cut 2 bases from V and 11 bases from J; bases unmatched to any gene: 5. The DNA of the CDR3 is TGTGCCAGCAGTTACCGAGACAGGGTGGCTTTCTTT. It codes for CASSYRDRVAFF.

The chain links TRBV2 to TRBJ2-1; the match to TRBD2 covers 11 bases. The CDR3 is 16 residues long. Germline V gene lookup returns CDR1 SNHLY and CDR2 FYNNEI. V lost 4 bases and J lost 4; bases outside the gene matches: 6. The CDR3 sequence is CASSGSRTSGYNEQFF. CDR3 DNA: TGTGCCAGCAGTGGTTCACGGACTAGCGGGTACAATGAGCAGTTCTTC.

The gene calls are TRBV28 and TRBJ1-2; D ambiguous. The CDR3 contains 12 residues. The V and J ends lost 1 base and 5 bases respectively, with 5 bases between them. Germline V gene lookup returns CDR1 MDHEN and CDR2 SYDVKM. The CDR3 here is CASSLSAYGYTF. CDR3 nucleotides: TGTGCCAGCAGTTTATCAGCTTATGGCTACACCTTC.

The V and J genes are TRBV19 and TRBJ1-2; 10 bases line up with TRBD1. Germline CDR1 reads LNHDA; CDR2 reads SQIVND (reference sequence). There are 14 residues in the CDR3. Trimming took 5 bases from V and 7 from J; bases not matched to a gene: 7. CDR3 sequence reads: CASSVTGTGAGYTF. The CDR3 coding sequence is TGTGCCAGTAGTGTTACCGGGACAGGGGCTGGCTACACCTTC.

V usage is TRBV5-1 and J usage is TRBJ2-7; 7 bases agree with TRBD2. There are 17 residues in the CDR3. V lost 4 bases, J lost 3 bases, and 16 bases stayed unmatched. CDR1 and CDR2 from the germline V gene are SGHRS and YFSETQ. CDR3 sequence: CASSVNSGTTVDYEQYF. CDR3 DNA: TGCGCCAGCAGCGTGAACTCCGGGACTACAGTGGACTACGAGCAGTACTTC.

This clone appeared a single time. The rearrangement joins TRBV11-2 to TRBJ2-5; 9 nucleotides match TRBD1. The CDR3 spans 15 residues. CDR1 is SGHAT and CDR2 is FQNNGV in the germline V gene. The V and J ends lost 4 bases and 1 base, in that order; junction bases with no gene match: 4. The CDR3 loop is CASSSGTGFQETQYF. The CDR3 DNA follows: TGTGCCAGCAGCTCCGGGACAGGGTTCCAAGAGACCCAGTACTTC.

The chain combines TRBV11-2 with TRBJ2-1; the match to TRBD1 covers 10 bases. This CDR3 spans 17 amino acids. Germline CDR1 is SGHAT and CDR2 is FQNNGV. J was trimmed by 6 bases and V by 5 bases; bases with no gene match: 13. The CDR3 region has the DNA TGTGCCAGCAGCCCAACCTGGGGGGACAGGGGAACCAATGAGCAGTTCTTC. Translating it yields CASSPTWGDRGTNEQFF.

The rearrangement joins TRBV29-1 to TRBJ2-7; the D is unclear. The CDR3 consists of 13 residues. V was shortened by 1 base and J by 1 base, with 8 bases between the two germline ends. Germline values: CDR1 SQVTM, CDR2 ANQGSEA. The CDR3: CSVEGPGSYEQYF. The CDR3 region has the DNA TGCAGCGTTGAAGGGCCAGGTTCCTACGAGCAGTACTTC.

This rearrangement joins TRBV5-4 to TRBJ2-3; TRBD2 matches 10 bases. Germline CDR1 reads SGHNT; CDR2 reads YYREEE (reference sequence). V trimming: 3 bases; J trimming: 0 bases; junction bases outside the gene matches: 10. The CDR3 is 18 amino acids. The CDR3 coding sequence is TGTGCCAGCAGCTCCGCCACCTCGGGACTAGCGAGCACAGATACGCAGTATTTT. It codes for CASSSATSGLASTDTQYF.

The sample holds one count of this clone. The J gene is TRBJ1-6, the V gene TRBV7-2, with D possibly TRBD1 on 5 matching bases. Trimming removed 7 bases at V and 10 bases at J, with 26 bases between. The CDR3 is 17 residues long. CDR1 SGHTA and CDR2 FQGNSA come from the germline V gene. DNA of the CDR3: TGTGCCAGCACCGATCACAGGTCCTCAGTGTTTGGCTCACCCCTCCACTTT. As protein: CASTDHRSSVFGSPLHF. Looking up the rest from reference TRBV7-2 and TRBJ1-6 gives the full variable domain: GAGVSQSPSNKVTEKGKDVELRCDPISGHTALYWYRQSLGQGLEFLIYFQGNSAPDKSGLPSDRFSAERTGGSVSTLTIQRTQQEDSAVYLCASTDHRSSVFGSPLHFGNGTRLTVT.

The V gene is TRBV4-1, the J gene TRBJ2-3; the match to TRBD2 covers 8 bases. There are 16 residues in the CDR3. Trimming at V came to 1 base and at J to 4 bases, leaving 7 bases not matched to a gene. CDR1 and CDR2 from the germline V gene are MGHRA and YSYEKL. The CDR3: CASSQAYGGAADTQYF. The CDR3 coding sequence is TGCGCCAGCAGCCAAGCGTACGGGGGGGCCGCAGATACGCAGTATTTT.

The rearrangement links TRBV28 to TRBJ1-2, with D perhaps TRBD1 (6 bases). The ends were cut back, 3 bases at V and 6 bases at J, with 11 bases in the middle. CDR3 size: 13 residues. CDR1 MDHEN and CDR2 SYDVKM come from the germline V gene. The CDR3 loop is CASSFRGADGYTF. CDR3 nucleotides: TGTGCCAGCAGTTTTCGGGGGGCGGATGGCTACACCTTC.

V and J are TRBV19 and TRBJ1-2; D is possibly TRBD1 (6 bases). This CDR3 has 16 amino acids. Trimming took 4 bases from V and 4 from J, leaving 19 bases between them. Germline CDR1 and CDR2: LNHDA and SQIVND (reference sequence). The DNA of the CDR3 is TGTGCCAGTAGTAGAAAGAGCGGGGGCGCAGTCTATGGCTACACCTTC. It translates to CASSRKSGGAVYGYTF. Supplemented by reference TRBV19 and TRBJ1-2, the full variable domain reads DGGITQSPKYLFRKEGQNVTLSCEQNLNHDAMYWYRQDPGQGLRLIYYSQIVNDFQKGDIAEGYSVSREKKESFPLTVTSAQKNPTAFYLCASSRKSGGAVYGYTFGSGTRLTVV.

The chain uses TRBV9 and TRBJ2-5, with 8 bases identical to TRBD2. Germline CDR1 SGDLS, CDR2 YYNGEE. This CDR3 is built from 16 residues. The junction had 16 bases not matched to a gene; V was cut back by 7 bases and J by 5 bases. CDR3 bases: TGTGCCAGCTCACGTGGGGAGCGGGGGCCGGAGGAGACCCAGTACTTC. Protein sequence: CASSRGERGPEETQYF.

In its sample, this clone was seen a few times. V gene TRBV10-3 combines with J gene TRBJ1-1; no clear D gene. V dropped 11 bases and J dropped 1 base, with 8 bases sitting between them. Germline-derived CDR1 and CDR2 are ENHRY and SYGVKD. This CDR3 contains 11 residues. The CDR3 protein is CAARGNTEAFF. In DNA form, the CDR3 reads TGTGCCGCACGGGGGAACACTGAAGCTTTCTTT.

This clone was found a few times. The rearrangement uses TRBV10-3 and TRBJ2-7; D gene uncertain. Germline V CDR1 and CDR2: ENHRY, SYGVKD. V was shortened by 6 bases and J by 0 bases, with 18 bases between the two germline ends. The CDR3 loop spans 16 amino acids. As DNA, the CDR3 is TGTGCCATCAGACTACAGAACCCTCGAGGCTCCTACGAGCAGTACTTC. Translating gives CAIRLQNPRGSYEQYF.

The chain is built from TRBV9 and TRBJ2-3; TRBD2 aligns across 7 bases. Trimming at V came to 2 bases and at J to 1 base, leaving 7 bases not matched to a gene. Germline values: CDR1 SGDLS, CDR2 YYNGEE. The CDR3 length is 16 residues. CDR3 bases: TGTGCCAGCAGCGTTTGGGAGGGGAAACGCACAGATACGCAGTATTTT. Its translation: CASSVWEGKRTDTQYF. Variable domain in full (rest from reference TRBV9 and TRBJ2-3): DSGVTQTPKHLITATGQRVTLRCSPRSGDLSVYWYQQSLDQGLQFLIQYYNGEERAKGNILERFSAQQFPDLHSELNLSSLELGDSALYFCASSVWEGKRTDTQYFGPGTRLTVL.

This chain joins TRBV5-1 and TRBJ2-7, with D uncertain. The CDR3 is 13 amino acids. V gave up 0 bases and J gave up 2 bases, with 6 bases separating them. Germline-derived CDR1 and CDR2 are SGHRS and YFSETQ. The CDR3 loop is CASSLDTAYEQYF. In nucleotides, the CDR3 is TGCGCCAGCAGCTTGGACACAGCCTACGAGCAGTACTTC.

The chain has TRBV29-1 and TRBJ2-7; D is unresolved. The CDR3 is 12 amino acids. Trimming removed 4 bases at V and 3 bases at J, with 10 bases between. Germline V CDR1 and CDR2: SQVTM, ANQGSEA. The CDR3 sequence is CSVGASHYEQYF. CDR3 DNA: TGCAGCGTTGGAGCTTCACACTACGAGCAGTACTTC.

This chain joins TRBV10-2 and TRBJ2-7; 7 bases line up with TRBD2. Germline V gene data show CDR1 as WSHSY and CDR2 as SAAADI. The CDR3 is 14 amino acids. V lost 7 bases and J lost 5; bases outside the gene matches: 11. For the CDR3, the DNA is TGCGCCAGCACGGCGGGGAGGGACCTACACGAGCAGTACTTC. Its translation: CASTAGRDLHEQYF.

This chain connects TRBV7-2 to TRBJ2-5; 7 bases align to TRBD2. The CDR3 is made up of 15 amino acids. Trimming took 4 bases from V and 5 from J; bases not matched to a gene: 10. Germline V gene sequence: CDR1 SGHTA, CDR2 FQGNSA. CDR3 region: CASSYQRGPGETQYF. The DNA for the CDR3 is TGTGCCAGCAGCTACCAGCGGGGCCCAGGGGAGACCCAGTACTTC. Full variable domain (rest looked up from reference TRBV7-2 and TRBJ2-5): GAGVSQSPSNKVTEKGKDVELRCDPISGHTALYWYRQSLGQGLEFLIYFQGNSAPDKSGLPSDRFSAERTGGSVSTLTIQRTQQEDSAVYLCASSYQRGPGETQYFGPGTRLLVL.